These 30 T cell receptor beta chains originate from one sample sequenced in a study of blood T cell repertoires in COVID-19. Assay: immunoSEQ multiplex PCR; the TCRdb copy retains only in-frame clones and omits some. This table has about 280,000 clones, roughly 85% appearing once. Sequenced material: PBMCs or T cells enriched from blood (not recorded which). The receptor set was obtained from a woman between 50 and 59 years old who had recovered from COVID-19.

The V and J genes are TRBV6-1 and TRBJ2-1; 9 bases map to TRBD2. Germline assignment: CDR1 MNHNS and CDR2 SASEGT. This CDR3 is 16 amino acids long. V lost 4 bases to trimming and J lost 2 bases; unmatched junction nucleotides: 6. CDR3 sequence: CASSAQAGGAYNEQFF. CDR3 nucleotide sequence: TGTGCCAGCAGTGCCCAAGCGGGAGGCGCCTACAATGAGCAGTTCTTC.

The V and J genes are TRBV9 and TRBJ2-1; 14 bases map to TRBD2. This CDR3 spans 16 amino acids. With V trimmed by 0 bases and J by 10 bases, 6 bases remained unmatched. Per germline, CDR1 SGDLS and CDR2 YYNGEE. CDR3: CASSVGTSGGYREQFF. CDR3 coding DNA: TGTGCCAGCAGCGTAGGGACTAGCGGGGGGTACAGGGAGCAGTTCTTC.

The J gene is TRBJ1-4, the V gene TRBV4-2; TRBD1 agrees at 7 bases. CDR1 LGHNA and CDR2 YNFKEQ come from the germline V gene. V lost 0 bases, J lost 7 bases, and 11 bases stayed unmatched. The CDR3 is made up of 17 amino acids. The DNA of the CDR3 is TGTGCCAGCAGCCAAGATTCTCCCTACAGGGGTGGTGAAAAACTGTTTTTT. This codes for CASSQDSPYRGGEKLFF.

This chain uses TRBV5-1 with TRBJ1-2; D ambiguous. Trimming removed 4 bases at V and 2 bases at J, with 15 bases between. The CDR3 runs to 15 residues. Looked up from germline, CDR1 is SGHRS and CDR2 is YFSETQ. The CDR3 is CASSRSVETNYGYTF. The CDR3 nucleotides are TGCGCCAGCAGCCGGTCGGTGGAGACCAACTATGGCTACACCTTC. Full variable domain (remainder filled in from reference TRBV5-1 and TRBJ1-2): KAGVTQTPRYLIKTRGQQVTLSCSPISGHRSVSWYQQTPGQGLQFLFEYFSETQRNKGNFPGRFSGRQFSNSRSEMNVSTLELGDSALYLCASSRSVETNYGYTFGSGTRLTVV.

The gene calls are TRBV19 and TRBJ1-5; D is uncertain. Per the germline V gene, CDR1 is LNHDA and CDR2 is SQIVND (reference sequence). The CDR3 extends over 17 amino acids. With 7 bases removed from V and 0 bases from J, the gap between germline ends came to 19 bases. In DNA form, the CDR3 reads TGTGCCAGTAAAGGCAGCCTAGGCGCCTATAGCAATCAGCCCCAGCATTTT. Protein: CASKGSLGAYSNQPQHF.

The chain uses TRBV7-8 and TRBJ1-1, with 7 nucleotides matching TRBD1. This CDR3 comprises 12 residues. Per the germline V gene, CDR1 is SGHVS and CDR2 is FQNEAQ. V dropped 5 bases and J dropped 7; count of bases not matched to a gene: 4. CDR3 nucleotide sequence: TGTGCCAGCAGCCCCAGACAGGGTGAAGCTTTCTTT. Translating it yields CASSPRQGEAFF.

To note about this clone: Other DNA sequences in the same sample also yield this CDR3. The V call is TRBV27, the J call TRBJ1-1; TRBD1 aligns across 7 bases. This CDR3 region has 12 residues. The junction had 2 bases not matched to a gene; V was cut back by 3 bases and J by 7 bases. Germline-derived CDR1 and CDR2 are MNHEY and SMNVEV (reference sequence). CDR3 in amino acids: CASSFPGGEAFF. The CDR3 region has the DNA TGTGCCAGCAGTTTCCCAGGGGGTGAAGCTTTCTTT.

J is TRBJ1-2 and V is TRBV5-4, with 7 bases fitting TRBD1. Trimming removed 3 bases from V and 8 bases from J; junction bases left unmatched: 10. The CDR3 totals 14 residues. Germline lookup yields CDR1 SGHNT and CDR2 YYREEE (reference sequence). In nucleotides, the CDR3 is TGTGCCAGCAGCTGGGAGACAGGGTTCAGAGGCTACACCTTC. The encoded protein is CASSWETGFRGYTF.

V gene TRBV19 combines with J gene TRBJ2-1; D is perhaps TRBD2 (5 bases). V lost 4 bases and J lost 0, with 13 bases in between. The CDR3 totals 16 residues. The germline V gene has CDR1 LNHDA and CDR2 SQIVND (reference sequence). This chain's CDR3 is CASSKGAESSYNEQFF. The CDR3 DNA reads as TGTGCCAGTAGTAAGGGAGCGGAGAGCTCCTACAATGAGCAGTTCTTC.

The chain employs TRBV27 and TRBJ1-2; D is possibly TRBD1 (6 bases). Germline V CDR1 and CDR2: MNHEY, SMNVEV (reference sequence). The CDR3 spans 14 residues. Trimming pared 3 bases from V and 8 bases from J, leaving 16 bases between. The CDR3 loop reads CASSLTGVQEGYTF. The CDR3 nucleotides read TGTGCCAGCAGTTTGACAGGAGTTCAGGAAGGCTACACCTTC.

For the CDR3, the DNA is TGTGCCAGCAGCACCCCGACAGGGGTGAGCGGCTACACCTTC. It is translated as CASSTPTGVSGYTF. This sequence joins TRBV7-2 and TRBJ1-2, with TRBD1 matching over 8 bases. This CDR3 is 14 amino acids long. The germline V gene has CDR1 SGHTA and CDR2 FQGNSA. The trim removed 5 bases at V and 8 bases at J, leaving 10 bases unmatched.

This chain links TRBV7-9 with TRBJ1-5; 12 nucleotides line up with TRBD1. This CDR3 is 16 amino acids long. The V segment lost 5 bases and the J segment 2 bases; nucleotides outside the gene matches: 4. Germline values: CDR1 SEHNR, CDR2 FQNEAQ (reference sequence). The CDR3 DNA reads TGTGCCAGCAGCCGCGGGACAGGGGGCGGCAATCAGCCCCAGCATTTT. This sequence encodes CASSRGTGGGNQPQHF.

The CDR3 DNA reads as TGTGCCAGCATCCCGTATGGGGCAGGGCAGGATGAGCAGTTCTTC. It translates to CASIPYGAGQDEQFF. The V and J genes are TRBV7-8 and TRBJ2-1, with D perhaps matching TRBD1 (5 bases). The CDR3 spans 15 residues. Trimming took 7 bases from V and 8 from J, leaving 21 bases between them. Germline V CDR1 and CDR2: SGHVS, FQNEAQ.

This chain joins TRBV27 and TRBJ1-5, with a possible D match to TRBD1 (5 bases). Trimming took off 4 bases at V and 1 base at J, with 5 bases between the two ends. This CDR3 comprises 13 residues. From germline, CDR1 is MNHEY and CDR2 SMNVEV (reference sequence). CDR3 coding DNA: TGTGCCAGCAGTTGGGGCAGCAATCAGCCCCAGCATTTT. This sequence encodes CASSWGSNQPQHF.

The chain recombines TRBV6-2 or TRBV6-3 with TRBJ1-5; D gene ambiguous. This CDR3 contains 14 residues. Germline V gives CDR1 MNHEY, CDR2 SVGEGT. V was pared by 6 bases and J by 5 bases, with 14 bases between. As DNA, the CDR3 is TGTGCCAGCAGCCCGGACTGGCAGGATCAGCCCCAGCATTTT. Translated, it gives CASSPDWQDQPQHF.

This clone came up a few times. The chain uses TRBV28 and TRBJ1-2; D is unclear. V dropped 6 bases and J dropped 0 bases, with 20 bases sitting between them. This CDR3 has 17 residues. The V gene's germline CDR1 is MDHEN and CDR2 SYDVKM. CDR3 DNA: TGTGCCAGCAGACCCGCTGAGGGCAGGACGGCTAACTATGGCTACACCTTC. This gives the protein CASRPAEGRTANYGYTF.

The V call is TRBV9, the J call TRBJ2-1; a possible D gene is TRBD2 (7 bases). Germline assignment: CDR1 SGDLS and CDR2 YYNGEE. V gave up 1 base and J gave up 6 bases, with 14 bases separating them. The CDR3 loop spans 15 amino acids. The CDR3 sequence: CASSVQAGHFNEQFF. CDR3 DNA: TGTGCCAGCAGCGTACAAGCGGGACACTTCAATGAGCAGTTCTTC.

The rearrangement uses TRBV2 and TRBJ1-5; maybe TRBD1 (6 bases). V lost 6 bases and J 0 bases, leaving 12 bases between the germline ends. The CDR3 totals 15 residues. Germline V gene sequence: CDR1 SNHLY, CDR2 FYNNEI. The CDR3 protein is CASRGDTHSNQPQHF. Written as DNA, the CDR3 is TGTGCCAGCAGGGGGGACACCCATAGCAATCAGCCCCAGCATTTT. Full variable domain (remainder filled in from reference TRBV2 and TRBJ1-5): EPEVTQTPSHQVTQMGQEVILRCVPISNHLYFYWYRQILGQKVEFLVSFYNNEISEKSEIFDDQFSVERPDGSNFTLKIRSTKLEDSAMYFCASRGDTHSNQPQHFGDGTRLSIL.

This clone was counted once. Written as DNA, the CDR3 is TGTGCCAGCAGTTCTCCTGCGGGACTAGGTGTCCATGAGCAGTTCTTC. It translates to CASSSPAGLGVHEQFF. The chain links TRBV28 to TRBJ2-1, with 8 bases aligning to TRBD2. The germline CDR1 and CDR2 sequences are MDHEN and SYDVKM. This CDR3 has 16 amino acids. Trimming removed 4 bases from V and 8 bases from J; junction bases left unmatched: 13.

This clone has only a few counts. This rearrangement joins TRBV28 to TRBJ1-1; unclear D gene. Germline CDR1 reads MDHEN; CDR2 reads SYDVKM. The CDR3 sequence is 15 residues long. V was trimmed by 3 bases and J by 3 bases, leaving 14 bases between them. The CDR3 protein is CASSFLGSEDTEAFF. CDR3 bases: TGTGCCAGCAGTTTCTTAGGTAGTGAGGACACTGAAGCTTTCTTT.

The J gene is TRBJ1-5, the V gene TRBV19; 9 bases align to TRBD1. This CDR3 spans 18 amino acids. The J segment lost 0 bases and the V segment lost 8 bases, leaving 14 bases of the junction unmatched. Germline V gene data show CDR1 as LNHDA and CDR2 as SQIVND (reference sequence). CDR3 in DNA: TGTGCCAGTCATCCGGGACAGGGTCTAGGGTATAGCAATCAGCCCCAGCATTTT. Translated, it gives CASHPGQGLGYSNQPQHF.

The chain joins TRBV5-1 to TRBJ2-4, with 8 positions matching TRBD1. V lost 2 bases to trimming and J lost 8 bases; unmatched junction nucleotides: 6. The CDR3 sequence is 14 residues long. CDR1 is SGHRS and CDR2 is YFSETQ in the germline V gene. CDR3 sequence reads: CASSFGQGRYIQYF. The CDR3 coding sequence is TGCGCCAGCAGCTTCGGACAGGGCAGGTACATTCAGTACTTC.

Turning to this clone: The same CDR3 is also encoded by other DNA sequences in this sample. The V and J genes are TRBV3-1 (or the pseudogene TRBV3-2) and TRBJ2-7; 8 bases agree with TRBD1. Germline values: CDR1 LGHDT, CDR2 YNNKEL (reference sequence). The CDR3 length is 14 residues. The V and J ends lost 1 base and 3 bases, in that order; junction bases with no gene match: 2. The CDR3 DNA reads as TGTGCCAGCAGCCAAGGCAGGGGGCTCTACGAGCAGTACTTC. This sequence encodes CASSQGRGLYEQYF.

A remark on this clone: Other DNA variants within this sample encode the same CDR3. The gene calls are TRBV9 and TRBJ1-5; 10 positions match TRBD1. The CDR3 sequence is 15 residues long. Looked up from germline, CDR1 is SGDLS and CDR2 is YYNGEE. Losses at the gene ends were 3 bases for V and 1 base for J; bases not matched to a gene: 1. In nucleotides, the CDR3 is TGTGCCAGCAGCGCGGGACAGGGGAGCAATCAGCCCCAGCATTTT. It specifies CASSAGQGSNQPQHF.

The chain couples TRBV4-3 to TRBJ2-2; 10 nucleotides match TRBD1. Germline V CDR1 and CDR2: LGHNA, YSLEER. This CDR3 has 16 residues. V shed 0 bases, J shed 6 bases, and the junction held 4 bases outside the gene matches. CDR3 DNA sequence: TGCGCCAGCAGCCAAGAGACAGGGGGCAGTGCCGGGGAGCTGTTTTTT. This codes for CASSQETGGSAGELFF.

The CDR3 here is CASSRGPRDSQTQYF. CDR3 DNA sequence: TGTGCCAGCAGCAGGGGCCCTAGGGACAGCCAAACGCAGTATTTT. J is TRBJ2-3 and V is TRBV5-6; 7 bases are shared with TRBD1. Trimming at V came to 4 bases and at J to 9 bases, leaving 14 bases not matched to a gene. The V gene's germline CDR1 is SGHDT and CDR2 YYEEEE. This CDR3 has 15 residues.

The chain joins TRBV7-9 to TRBJ1-3, with TRBD1 matching over 7 bases. CDR1 SEHNR and CDR2 FQNEAQ come from the germline V gene (reference sequence). The CDR3 totals 15 residues. After removal of 5 bases from V and 7 bases from J, the junction contained 11 bases not matched to a gene. CDR3 sequence: CASSLTGERRNTIYF. CDR3 bases: TGTGCCAGCAGCCTCACAGGGGAAAGACGTAACACCATATATTTT.

The V and J genes are TRBV7-8 and TRBJ1-1; no firm D call. V was cut by 7 bases and J by 4 bases, with 13 bases left in between. The CDR3 is 13 residues long. Germline V gives CDR1 SGHVS, CDR2 FQNEAQ. The CDR3 loop is CASTTSLSTEAFF. The CDR3 nucleotides read TGTGCCAGCACAACTTCTCTGAGCACTGAAGCTTTCTTT.

V and J are TRBV3-1 (or the pseudogene TRBV3-2) and TRBJ2-7; 7 bases match TRBD2. CDR3 length: 16 residues. CDR1 and CDR2 from the germline V gene are LGHDT and YNNKEL (reference sequence). The V gene end was trimmed by 0 bases and the J gene end by 1 base; junction bases not matched to a gene: 6. CDR3 in DNA: TGTGCCAGCAGCCAAGAATCGGGGGGTAATTCCTACGAGCAGTACTTC. As protein: CASSQESGGNSYEQYF.

The V gene is TRBV27, the J gene TRBJ1-1, with 8 positions matching TRBD1. Trimming at V came to 6 bases and at J to 4 bases, leaving 7 bases not matched to a gene. The germline V gene has CDR1 MNHEY and CDR2 SMNVEV (reference sequence). The CDR3 has 14 amino acids. The CDR3: CASRETGGFTEAFF. CDR3 sequence (DNA): TGTGCCAGCAGGGAAACAGGGGGATTCACTGAAGCTTTCTTT.